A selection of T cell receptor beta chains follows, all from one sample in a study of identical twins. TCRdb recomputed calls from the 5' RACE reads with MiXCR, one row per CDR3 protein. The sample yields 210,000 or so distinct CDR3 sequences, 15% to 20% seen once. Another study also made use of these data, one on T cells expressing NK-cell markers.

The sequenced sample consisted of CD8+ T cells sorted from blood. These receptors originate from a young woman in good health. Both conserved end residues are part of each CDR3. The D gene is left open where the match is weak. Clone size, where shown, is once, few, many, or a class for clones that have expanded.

CDR3 DNA: TGTGCCAGCAGTTCGCCATACGGGGAGCTGTTTTTT
CDR3 protein: CASSSPYGELFF
J gene: TRBJ2-2
V gene: TRBV25-1
D gene: .
clone size: few

CDR3 DNA: TGTGCCAGCGGAACTGGGGGTTCCTACAATGAGCAGTTCTTC
CDR3 protein: CASGTGGSYNEQFF
J gene: TRBJ2-1
V gene: TRBV6-1
D gene: .
clone size: few

CDR3 DNA: TGCAGCGGCGACAGGGAGGGGGCCTACAATGAGCAGTTCTTC
CDR3 protein: CSGDREGAYNEQFF
J gene: TRBJ2-1
V gene: TRBV29-1
D gene: .
clone size: few

CDR3 DNA: TGTGCCAGCAGCTCTAGCACGCCACCCACAGATACGCAGTATTTT
CDR3 protein: CASSSSTPPTDTQYF
J gene: TRBJ2-3
V gene: TRBV7-4
D gene: .
clone size: .

CDR3 DNA: TGTGCCAGCAGCCCCCCTTTAGGGGGAGGCGGGGGCGGGGAGCTGTTTTTT
CDR3 protein: CASSPPLGGGGGGELFF
J gene: TRBJ2-2
V gene: TRBV7-2
D gene: .
clone size: .

CDR3 DNA: TGTGCCTGCAGTTCACGGAGTAGAATATCAAGTTCTGGGGCCAACGTCCTGACTTTC
CDR3 protein: CACSSRSRISSSGANVLTF
J gene: TRBJ2-6
V gene: TRBV12-3/TRBV12-4
D gene: .
clone size: .

CDR3 DNA: TGCGCCAGCAGCCGGAGTAGCGGGAGCGGCGCAGATACGCAGTATTTT
CDR3 protein: CASSRSSGSGADTQYF
J gene: TRBJ2-3
V gene: TRBV4-3
D gene: TRBD2
clone size: many

CDR3 DNA: TGCGCCAGCAGCCCTATCCCGGGACAGGGGCAAGAGACCCAGTACTTC
CDR3 protein: CASSPIPGQGQETQYF
J gene: TRBJ2-5
V gene: TRBV4-1
D gene: TRBD1
clone size: .

CDR3 DNA: TGTGCCACCAGCGCCTCCAAAGGACTAGCGGGGTACAATGAGCAGTTCTTC
CDR3 protein: CATSASKGLAGYNEQFF
J gene: TRBJ2-1
V gene: TRBV24-1
D gene: TRBD2
clone size: few

CDR3 DNA: TGTGCCAGCAGCGTAGCCGGCGGGTGGGGGGATACGCAGTATTTT
CDR3 protein: CASSVAGGWGDTQYF
J gene: TRBJ2-3
V gene: TRBV9
D gene: .
clone size: few

CDR3 DNA: TGCGCCAGCAGCCCACAGGGGATTTCCTACAATGAGCAGTTCTTC
CDR3 protein: CASSPQGISYNEQFF
J gene: TRBJ2-1
V gene: TRBV4-1
D gene: TRBD1
clone size: .

CDR3 DNA: TGTGCCTCGAGGGCAGGGTACAATGAGCAGTTCTTC
CDR3 protein: CASRAGYNEQFF
J gene: TRBJ2-1
V gene: TRBV3-1
D gene: .
clone size: few

CDR3 DNA: TGCGCCAGCAGCCAAGCTCGAGGATCTGGCACAGATACGCAGTATTTT
CDR3 protein: CASSQARGSGTDTQYF
J gene: TRBJ2-3
V gene: TRBV4-3
D gene: .
clone size: few

CDR3 DNA: TGTGCCATCAGTGAGTTTCGTTACAGGGGGAACACTGAAGCTTTCTTT
CDR3 protein: CAISEFRYRGNTEAFF
J gene: TRBJ1-1
V gene: TRBV10-3
D gene: TRBD1
clone size: many

CDR3 DNA: TGTGCCAGCAGTGAATATGGGACAGATACGCAGTATTTT
CDR3 protein: CASSEYGTDTQYF
J gene: TRBJ2-3
V gene: TRBV25-1
D gene: .
clone size: .

CDR3 DNA: TGTGCCAGCAGCGATACTAGCGGTTCCTACAATGAGCAGTTCTTC
CDR3 protein: CASSDTSGSYNEQFF
J gene: TRBJ2-1
V gene: TRBV9
D gene: TRBD2
clone size: few

CDR3 DNA: TGTGCCAGCAGGGTAGCGGGAGATGAGCAGTTCTTC
CDR3 protein: CASRVAGDEQFF
J gene: TRBJ2-1
V gene: TRBV2
D gene: TRBD2
clone size: few

CDR3 DNA: TGTGCCAGCAGTTCCATGTCTCCGCGGTTCGCGGCAGATACGCAGTATTTT
CDR3 protein: CASSSMSPRFAADTQYF
J gene: TRBJ2-3
V gene: TRBV6-2/TRBV6-3
D gene: .
clone size: .

CDR3 DNA: TGTGCCAGCAGCTTAACGGCACAGGGGTGGTACGAGCAGTACTTC
CDR3 protein: CASSLTAQGWYEQYF
J gene: TRBJ2-7
V gene: TRBV14
D gene: TRBD1
clone size: few

CDR3 DNA: TGTGCCAGCAGCTTCAGTTTCTCTGGGGCCAACGTCCTGACTTTC
CDR3 protein: CASSFSFSGANVLTF
J gene: TRBJ2-6
V gene: TRBV7-9
D gene: .
clone size: .

CDR3 DNA: TGCGCCAGCAGCTACCGAACGGACAGTCTTCCCGAGGGCTACACCTTC
CDR3 protein: CASSYRTDSLPEGYTF
J gene: TRBJ1-2
V gene: TRBV5-1
D gene: .
clone size: few

CDR3 DNA: TGTGCCAGCGCCGATTGGGGGGGGACGCAGTATTTT
CDR3 protein: CASADWGGTQYF
J gene: TRBJ2-3
V gene: TRBV6-1
D gene: TRBD2
clone size: .